The T cell receptor (beta chain) described here comes from a study of shared clonotypes between healthy human individuals. In the study overall: A donor's plate count was three for CD4 naive and three for CD4 memory; CD8 naive had two and CD8 memory one. Study conclusions and caveats: Naive subsets generally exceeded memory subsets in estimated richness. Relative to their counterparts shared across all four donors, non-shared clonotypes exhibited diminished generation probabilities.

Positively selected for CCR7, the CD45RO-negative cells used as naive CD8 cells excluded terminally differentiated effector memory CD45RA+ cells. The donors, healthy adults who were HIV-negative, had experienced no recent acute infections or vaccinations. V shed 3 bases, J shed 2 bases, and the junction held 3 bases outside the gene matches. Per the germline V gene, CDR1 is LNHDA and CDR2 is SQIVND (reference sequence). This CDR3 is 14 amino acids long. The data were produced by immunoSEQ multiplex PCR, yet TCRdb's version contains in-frame clones alone and is incomplete. The sample contains some 2.1 million clones, approximately 94% of which appear only once. Comments on this clone: Its target is not known.

The gene calls are TRBV19 and TRBJ2-5; the match to TRBD1 covers 7 bases. The origin of this receptor is a man aged 18-30 years in good health. The sample consisted of naive CD8+ T cells sorted from blood. CDR3 loop: CASSIGTAQETQYF. CDR3 in DNA: TGTGCCAGTAGTATTGGGACAGCTCAAGAGACCCAGTACTTC.